Shown below are 8 T cell receptor beta chains from a single sample sequenced in a study of response to subunit inactivated influenza vaccine (dated by TCRdb to the late 2010s). The method was RT-PCR. TCRdb records Illumina HiSeq 2500 as the sequencer. The public reads were reprocessed in TCRdb via fastp at Q25 and MiXCR, keeping in-frame beta chains. Here each entry gathers all rows of one CDR3 protein and keeps the most common genes and DNA. The sample table shows a few hundred thousand distinct CDR3 sequences, and about 14% are seen once. The top ten clonotypes cover approximately 10% of the sample. The sample here was PBMCs from blood, taken 11 to 12 days after vaccination. Receptors originate from a man aged 50 to 60 who received an inactivated influenza vaccine. Donor details come from another sample of the same person, matched by shared clones.

The chain has TRBV6-2 or TRBV6-3 and TRBJ2-5; D tentatively reads TRBD1 or TRBD2 (5 bases each). Trimming stripped 2 bases from V and 1 base from J, with 14 bases between. Germline CDR1 MNHEY, CDR2 SVGEGT. The CDR3 totals 16 residues. The CDR3 reads CASSYRLRGLQETQYF. The CDR3 DNA follows: TGTGCCAGCAGTTACCGACTAAGGGGTCTCCAAGAGACCCAGTACTTC.

This clonotype has a handful of counts. The chain joins TRBV15 to TRBJ2-1; tentative D call: TRBD2 (5 bases). This CDR3 contains 12 residues. The V gene lost 3 bases and the J gene lost 10 bases, with 10 bases spanning the gap. Germline V gene data show CDR1 as LNHNV and CDR2 as YYDKDF (reference sequence). The CDR3 region is CATSRLADEQFF. In DNA form, the CDR3 reads TGTGCCACCAGCAGGCTAGCTGACGAGCAGTTCTTC.

Ten or more counts support this clonotype. The chain uses TRBV6-5 and TRBJ1-5, with 7 bases that match TRBD1. With V trimmed by 2 bases and J by 6 bases, 7 bases remained unmatched. The CDR3 contains 15 residues. The germline V gene encodes CDR1 MNHEY and CDR2 SVGAGI. The CDR3 region is CASSYGGGEGQPQHF. The CDR3 DNA reads as TGTGCCAGCAGTTACGGAGGGGGCGAAGGTCAGCCCCAGCATTTT.

The V call is TRBV7-2, the J call TRBJ2-1; TRBD1 or TRBD2 may be the D gene (5 bases each). The CDR3 length is 15 residues. V was clipped by 11 bases and J by 7 bases, with 24 bases between them. Per the germline V gene, CDR1 is SGHTA and CDR2 is FQGNSA. As DNA, the CDR3 is TGTGCCGGCTGGGCCGGGGCTGGGTGGTTGAATGAGCAGTTCTTC. Amino acids: CAGWAGAGWLNEQFF.

This clonotype appeared a few times. The CDR3 DNA reads as TGCAGCGCTAGGGGACTAGCGGGAGTTAGTACGCAGTATTTT. Amino acid sequence: CSARGLAGVSTQYF. The gene calls are TRBV29-1 and TRBJ2-3; 14 nucleotides line up with TRBD2. The trim removed 7 bases at V and 8 bases at J, leaving 8 bases unmatched. The CDR3 length is 14 residues. In germline, CDR1 is SQVTM, CDR2 ANQGSEA.

This clonotype has just one count. The chain recombines TRBV9 with TRBJ1-5, with D possibly matching TRBD1 (6 bases). With 3 bases removed from V and 4 bases from J, the gap between germline ends came to 14 bases. Germline V lookup: CDR1 SGDLS, CDR2 YYNGEE. CDR3 length: 15 residues. CDR3 sequence reads: CASSAEGQKNQPQHF. In DNA form, the CDR3 reads TGTGCCAGCAGCGCAGAAGGACAGAAAAATCAGCCCCAGCATTTT.

This rearrangement joins TRBV3-1 to TRBJ2-5; D is unclear. Trimming removed 3 bases from V and 4 bases from J, with 18 bases in between. CDR1 is LGHDT and CDR2 is YNNKEL in the germline V gene (reference sequence). The CDR3 is made up of 16 amino acids. The CDR3 DNA reads TGTGCCAGCAGCCACCAAAGGCAGTTGGAATCAGAGACCCAGTACTTC. Translating it yields CASSHQRQLESETQYF.

V and J are TRBV6-2 or TRBV6-3 and TRBJ2-7; 7 positions agree with TRBD2. Germline CDR1 and CDR2: MNHEY and SVGEGT. CDR3 length: 14 residues. The ends lost 6 bases at V and 6 bases at J; junction bases unmatched: 11. As DNA, the CDR3 is TGTGCCAGCAGGCGCTCTAGCGGAGGGATCGAGCAGTACTTC. Encoded protein: CASRRSSGGIEQYF.